The clone carrying this T cell receptor (beta chain) has a handful of counts. The antigen is undetermined. The study ran its PCR with 60 Vbeta and 13 Jbeta primers. Generated by immunoSEQ multiplex PCR, the TCRdb table keeps only in-frame clones and is missing some. The table records roughly 140,000 clones, around 79% of them present only once. CDR3 length: 14 amino acids. From germline, CDR1 is MNHEY and CDR2 SVGAGI. J gave up 8 bases and V 6 bases, and 7 bases lay outside the gene matches. This sample was taken from a study of cytomegalovirus exposure and HLA in healthy donors. Study-wide points: Association with HLA alleles at 0.05 false discovery rate was found for 15,000 to 20,000 TCR beta sequences in a later analysis. A previous analysis found most TCR beta V segments productive roughly 90% or roughly 30% of the time. An apparent linkage of common viral pathogens to several of the most significant clusters emerged in a later analysis.

This chain uses TRBV6-5 with TRBJ1-4; 9 positions agree with TRBD1. The source is a woman aged 25-40 years in good health and CMV-seronegative. Material for sequencing was PBMCs. The CDR3 DNA follows: TGTGCCAGCAGGGCGGGACAGGGAAGAGAAAAACTGTTTTTT. As protein: CASRAGQGREKLFF.